The 12 T cell receptor beta chains below were found in one sample sequenced in a study of blood T cell repertoires in COVID-19. The data were produced by immunoSEQ multiplex PCR, yet TCRdb's version contains in-frame clones alone and is incomplete. The sample lists 70,000 to 95,000 clones; 84% were seen once. Sequenced input: peripheral blood. The receptors derive from a human donor in a cohort sampled during active COVID-19.

The DNA of the CDR3 is TGTGCCAGCAGCCGAGCGGGGTACAATGAGCAGTTCTTC. Its protein product is CASSRAGYNEQFF. The chain couples TRBV5-6 to TRBJ2-1, with 7 bases aligning to TRBD2. CDR3 length equals 13 residues. Germline-derived CDR1 and CDR2 are SGHDT and YYEEEE. The V segment lost 4 bases and the J segment 4 bases; nucleotides outside the gene matches: 2.

The rearrangement uses TRBV4-1 and TRBJ2-7; D not certain. The CDR3 is 12 residues long. Germline-derived CDR1 and CDR2 are MGHRA and YSYEKL. Trimming took off 4 bases at V and 5 bases at J, with 9 bases between the two ends. The chain's CDR3 is CASSPGTHEQYF. In DNA, the CDR3 is TGCGCCAGCAGCCCGGGTACCCACGAGCAGTACTTC.

The V and J genes are TRBV7-2 and TRBJ2-1; no reliable D call. Per the germline V gene, CDR1 is SGHTA and CDR2 is FQGNSA. This CDR3 spans 14 amino acids. The V gene lost 1 base and the J gene lost 7 bases, with 11 bases spanning the gap. CDR3 residues: CASSLDVLVNEQFF. The CDR3 region has the DNA TGTGCCAGCAGCTTAGACGTCCTAGTTAATGAGCAGTTCTTC.

The gene calls are TRBV30 and TRBJ2-7; TRBD1 agrees at 7 bases. V trimming: 2 bases; J trimming: 0 bases; junction bases outside the gene matches: 7. From germline, CDR1 is GTSNPN and CDR2 SVGIG (reference sequence). The CDR3 totals 15 residues. The DNA for the CDR3 is TGTGCCTGGAGTAGGGACAGCTGGCCCTCCTACGAGCAGTACTTC. Its translation is CAWSRDSWPSYEQYF.

The chain employs TRBV21-1 and TRBJ2-3; the table's D call TRBD2 went unverified against the DNA. TRBV21-1 is designated a pseudogene. The CDR3 length is 20 residues. This CDR3 reads CASSKGGLAGEHVGTDTQYF. CDR3 bases: TGTGCCAGCAGCAAGGGGGGACTAGCGGGGGAGCACGTGGGCACAGATACGCAGTATTTT.

The chain joins TRBV6-6 to TRBJ1-2, with D maybe TRBD1 (5 bases). This CDR3 has 13 residues. Looked up from germline, CDR1 is MNHNY and CDR2 is SVGAGI (reference sequence). V was cut by 3 bases and J by 6 bases, with 11 bases left in between. The CDR3 is CASSYQGVDGYTF. The CDR3 region has the DNA TGTGCCAGCAGTTATCAGGGTGTAGATGGCTACACCTTC.

The chain employs TRBV7-9 and TRBJ1-1; 9 bases are shared with TRBD1. Germline V gives CDR1 SEHNR, CDR2 FQNEAQ (reference sequence). V trimming: 5 bases; J trimming: 2 bases; junction bases outside the gene matches: 6. The CDR3 sequence is 15 residues long. CDR3 DNA: TGTGCCAGCAGCGCGTGGGGACAGGGTAACACTGAAGCTTTCTTT. This gives the protein CASSAWGQGNTEAFF.

This CDR3 reads CASSGLGQPTYGYTF. The CDR3 DNA reads as TGTGCCAGCAGCGGTCTCGGACAGCCGACTTATGGCTACACCTTC. The rearrangement uses TRBV25-1 and TRBJ1-2, with D maybe TRBD1 (6 bases). Trimming stripped 6 bases from V and 5 bases from J, with 19 bases between. This CDR3 region has 15 residues. CDR1 and CDR2 (germline): MGHDK, SYGVNS.

The chain carries TRBV2 and TRBJ1-6, with D perhaps TRBD1 (5 bases). The CDR3 length is 15 residues. The germline V and J ends were trimmed by 0 bases and 8 bases, with 11 bases remaining between them. Germline CDR1 reads SNHLY; CDR2 reads FYNNEI. The CDR3 DNA follows: TGTGCCAGCAGTGAAGCCCAGGGTAGGGATTCACCCCTCCACTTT. As protein: CASSEAQGRDSPLHF.

In its sample, this clone was seen a few times. J is TRBJ1-2 and V is TRBV6-5; maybe TRBD1 (5 bases). Germline-derived CDR1 and CDR2 are MNHEY and SVGAGI. This CDR3 is 14 amino acids long. Trimming removed 6 bases from V and 2 bases from J, with 13 bases in between. The CDR3 region has the DNA TGTGCCAGCAGGATGAACTCAGGGAACTATGGCTACACCTTC. Translating gives CASRMNSGNYGYTF.

V and J are TRBV19 and TRBJ1-2; the D gene is possibly TRBD1 (5 bases). V gave up 9 bases and J gave up 5 bases, with 19 bases separating them. Germline CDR1 and CDR2: LNHDA and SQIVND (reference sequence). The CDR3 is 14 amino acids. CDR3 protein: CASHRQGSSYGYTF. CDR3 coding DNA: TGTGCCAGCCACCGTCAGGGCAGTAGTTATGGCTACACCTTC. Looking up the rest from reference TRBV19 and TRBJ1-2 gives the full variable domain: DGGITQSPKYLFRKEGQNVTLSCEQNLNHDAMYWYRQDPGQGLRLIYYSQIVNDFQKGDIAEGYSVSREKKESFPLTVTSAQKNPTAFYLCASHRQGSSYGYTFGSGTRLTVV.

A few counts support this clone. This sequence joins TRBV18 and TRBJ1-1; TRBD1 matches 9 bases. Germline V lookup: CDR1 KGHSH, CDR2 LQKENI. Unmatched junction bases numbered 9, after V lost 2 bases and J lost 5 bases. The length of the CDR3 is 16 residues. CDR3 sequence reads: CASSPKDRGVSTEAFF. CDR3 sequence (DNA): TGTGCCAGCTCACCAAAGGACAGGGGCGTTAGTACTGAAGCTTTCTTT.